One sample yielded the 6 T cell receptor beta chains listed below, sequenced in a study of technical replicates of blood from a handful of donors. This table comes from immunoSEQ multiplex PCR, and its TCRdb copy is limited to in-frame clones, with some not included. The sample holds more than 65,000 clones, approximately 88% seen once. The sample consisted of PBMCs. These receptors were obtained from a human donor in good health. Some clones in this sample may be carry-over from other donors' samples.

The chain recombines TRBV27 with TRBJ1-5; 8 bases are shared with TRBD1. The germline V gene encodes CDR1 MNHEY and CDR2 SMNVEV (reference sequence). There are 16 residues in the CDR3. V shed 5 bases and J 0 bases; nucleotides not matched to a gene: 6. Here the CDR3 reads CASSPRTGSSNQPQHF. In DNA, the CDR3 is TGTGCCAGCAGTCCGAGGACAGGGTCTAGCAATCAGCCCCAGCATTTT.

This clone was seen only once. The CDR3 is CASSPRLAGIGGELFF. The DNA for the CDR3 is TGTGCCAGCAGCCCCAGACTAGCGGGAATCGGCGGGGAGCTGTTTTTT. The rearrangement links TRBV7-2 to TRBJ2-2, with 11 bases matching TRBD2. V shed 5 bases, J shed 7 bases, and the junction held 9 bases outside the gene matches. Germline lookup yields CDR1 SGHTA and CDR2 FQGNSA. CDR3 length: 16 residues.

This chain joins TRBV18 and TRBJ1-1, with D perhaps TRBD1 (5 bases). Between the trimmed V and J ends, which lost 6 bases and 3 bases, there was a span of 17 bases. Germline V CDR1 and CDR2: KGHSH, LQKENI. The CDR3 sequence is 15 residues long. The CDR3 nucleotides are TGTGCCAGCTCCCCTGGGTGGGGCCCCGACACTGAAGCTTTCTTT. It translates to CASSPGWGPDTEAFF.

The genes are TRBV2 and TRBJ2-2; D is ambiguous. Looked up from germline, CDR1 is SNHLY and CDR2 is FYNNEI. This CDR3 contains 13 residues. Between the trimmed V and J ends, which lost 6 bases and 5 bases, there was a span of 10 bases. In nucleotides, the CDR3 is TGTGCCAGCAGCCTCCTCGTTACCGGGGAGCTGTTTTTT. Protein sequence: CASSLLVTGELFF.

The chain joins TRBV2 to TRBJ2-3; D is ambiguous. CDR3 size: 14 residues. Trimming took off 3 bases at V and 6 bases at J, with 13 bases between the two ends. Per the germline V gene, CDR1 is SNHLY and CDR2 is FYNNEI. CDR3 in amino acids: CASSEESFKDTQYF. In DNA form, the CDR3 reads TGTGCCAGCAGTGAGGAGTCATTCAAGGATACGCAGTATTTT.

The rearrangement joins TRBV4-3 to TRBJ2-7; a weak D match, TRBD1 (6 bases). The CDR3 is 15 residues long. V was pared by 5 bases and J by 3 bases, with 17 bases between. Germline CDR1 LGHNA, CDR2 YSLEER. CDR3 residues: CASSLQGDIGYEQYF. As DNA, the CDR3 is TGCGCCAGCAGCTTACAGGGAGATATTGGCTACGAGCAGTACTTC.